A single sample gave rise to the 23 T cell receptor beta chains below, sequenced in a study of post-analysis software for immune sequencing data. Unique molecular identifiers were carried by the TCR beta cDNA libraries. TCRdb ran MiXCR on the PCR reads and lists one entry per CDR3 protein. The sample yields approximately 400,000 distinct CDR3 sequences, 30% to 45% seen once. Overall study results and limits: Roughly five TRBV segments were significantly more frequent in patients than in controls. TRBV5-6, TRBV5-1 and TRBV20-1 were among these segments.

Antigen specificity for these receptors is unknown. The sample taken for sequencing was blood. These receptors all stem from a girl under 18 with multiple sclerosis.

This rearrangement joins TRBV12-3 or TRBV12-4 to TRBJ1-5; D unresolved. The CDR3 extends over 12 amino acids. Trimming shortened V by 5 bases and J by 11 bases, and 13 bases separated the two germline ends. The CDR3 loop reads CASSTLLGTQHF. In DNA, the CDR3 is TGTGCCAGCAGTACCCTTCTAGGGACCCAGCATTTT.

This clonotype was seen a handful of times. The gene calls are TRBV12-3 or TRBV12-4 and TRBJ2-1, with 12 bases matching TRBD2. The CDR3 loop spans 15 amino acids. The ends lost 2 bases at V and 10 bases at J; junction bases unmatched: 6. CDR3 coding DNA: TGTGCCAGCAGTTTACAGTCTAGCGGGGGGGCAGAGCAGTTCTTC. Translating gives CASSLQSSGGAEQFF.

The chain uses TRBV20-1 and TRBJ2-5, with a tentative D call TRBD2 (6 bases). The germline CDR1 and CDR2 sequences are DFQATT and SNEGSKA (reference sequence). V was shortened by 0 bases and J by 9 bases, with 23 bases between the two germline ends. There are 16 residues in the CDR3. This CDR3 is CSARDQSGTSRRAQYF. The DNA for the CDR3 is TGCAGTGCTAGAGATCAATCCGGCACTAGCCGCCGCGCCCAGTACTTC.

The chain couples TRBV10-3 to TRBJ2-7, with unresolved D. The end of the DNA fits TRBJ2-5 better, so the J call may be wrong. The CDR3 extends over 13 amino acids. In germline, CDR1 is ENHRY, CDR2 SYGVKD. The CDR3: CAISDGIGETQYF. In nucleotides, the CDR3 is TGTGCCATCAGTGACGGAATCGGGGAGACCCAGTACTTC.

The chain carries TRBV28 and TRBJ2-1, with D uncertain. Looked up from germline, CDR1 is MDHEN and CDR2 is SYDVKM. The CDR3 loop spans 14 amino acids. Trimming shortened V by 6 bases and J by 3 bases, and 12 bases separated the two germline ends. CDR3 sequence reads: CASSLGMIYNEQFF. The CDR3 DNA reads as TGTGCCAGCAGCCTAGGGATGATCTACAATGAGCAGTTCTTC.

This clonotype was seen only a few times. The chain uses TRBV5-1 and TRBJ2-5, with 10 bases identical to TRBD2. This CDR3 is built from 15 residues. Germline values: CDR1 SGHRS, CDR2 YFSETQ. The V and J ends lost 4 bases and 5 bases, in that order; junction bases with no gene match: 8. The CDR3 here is CASSRALAGVETQYF. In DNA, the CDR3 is TGCGCCAGCAGCAGGGCCCTAGCGGGGGTGGAGACCCAGTACTTC.

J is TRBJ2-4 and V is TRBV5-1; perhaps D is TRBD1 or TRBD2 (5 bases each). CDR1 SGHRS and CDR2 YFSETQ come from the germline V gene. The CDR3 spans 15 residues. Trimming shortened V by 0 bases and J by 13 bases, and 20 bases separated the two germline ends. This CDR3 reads CASSLEGRQGEEQYF. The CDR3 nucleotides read TGCGCCAGCAGCTTGGAGGGACGTCAAGGTGAAGAGCAGTACTTC.

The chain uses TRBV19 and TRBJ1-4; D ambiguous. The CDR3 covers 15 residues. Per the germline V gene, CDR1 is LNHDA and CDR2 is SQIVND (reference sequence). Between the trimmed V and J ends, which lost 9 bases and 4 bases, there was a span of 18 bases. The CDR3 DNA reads TGTGCCAGCCGGTTTCGAGAGCAGTATAATGAAAAACTGTTTTTT. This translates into CASRFREQYNEKLFF.

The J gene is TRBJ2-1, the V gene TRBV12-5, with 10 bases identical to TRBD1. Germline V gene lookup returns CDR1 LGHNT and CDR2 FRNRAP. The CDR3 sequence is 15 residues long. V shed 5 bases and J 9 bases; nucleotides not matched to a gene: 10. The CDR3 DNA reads TGTGCTAGTGGTCGTGGGGGGACAGGGGATGTTGAGCAGTTCTTC. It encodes CASGRGGTGDVEQFF.

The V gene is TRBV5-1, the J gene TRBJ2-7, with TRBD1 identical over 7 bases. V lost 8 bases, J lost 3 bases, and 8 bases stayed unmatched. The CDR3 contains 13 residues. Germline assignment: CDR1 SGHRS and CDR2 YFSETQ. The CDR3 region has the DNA TGCGCCAGTGGGGACAGAACTAACTACGAGCAGTACTTC. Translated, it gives CASGDRTNYEQYF. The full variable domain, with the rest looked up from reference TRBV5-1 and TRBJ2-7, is KAGVTQTPRYLIKTRGQQVTLSCSPISGHRSVSWYQQTPGQGLQFLFEYFSETQRNKGNFPGRFSGRQFSNSRSEMNVSTLELGDSALYLCASGDRTNYEQYFGPGTRLTVT.

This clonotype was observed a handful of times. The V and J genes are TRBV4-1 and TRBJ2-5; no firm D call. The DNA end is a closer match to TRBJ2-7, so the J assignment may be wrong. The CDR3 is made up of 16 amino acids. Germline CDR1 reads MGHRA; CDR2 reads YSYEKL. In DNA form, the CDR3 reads TGCGCCAGCAGCCAAGATCACGTGGAATTTGGGGACGAGCAGTACTTC. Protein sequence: CASSQDHVEFGDEQYF.

This CDR3 is CASSFAPNLAGVSTDTQYF. The DNA of the CDR3 is TGTGCCAGCAGTTTCGCCCCCAATCTAGCGGGGGTGTCCACAGATACGCAGTATTTT. V usage is TRBV12-3 or TRBV12-4 and J usage is TRBJ2-3; 10 positions agree with TRBD2. This CDR3 has 19 amino acids. V was clipped by 3 bases and J by 2 bases; unmatched bases: 14.

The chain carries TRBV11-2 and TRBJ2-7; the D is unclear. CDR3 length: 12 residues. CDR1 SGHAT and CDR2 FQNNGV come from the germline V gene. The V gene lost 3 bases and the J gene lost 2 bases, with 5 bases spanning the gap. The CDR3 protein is CASSLYPYEQYF. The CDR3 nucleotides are TGTGCCAGCAGCTTGTATCCCTACGAGCAGTACTTC.

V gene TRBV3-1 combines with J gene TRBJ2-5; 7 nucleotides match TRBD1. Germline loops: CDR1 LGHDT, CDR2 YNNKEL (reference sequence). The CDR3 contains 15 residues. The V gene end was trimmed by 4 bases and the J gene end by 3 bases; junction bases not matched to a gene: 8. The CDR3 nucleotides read TGTGCCAGCAGCCGCGACAGGGATAAGGAAGAGACCCAGTACTTC. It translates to CASSRDRDKEETQYF.

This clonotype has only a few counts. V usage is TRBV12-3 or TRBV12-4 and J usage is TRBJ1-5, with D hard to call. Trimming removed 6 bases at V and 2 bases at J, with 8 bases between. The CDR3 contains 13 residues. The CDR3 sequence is CASSLIGNQPQHF. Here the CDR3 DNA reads TGTGCCAGCAGCTTGATTGGCAATCAGCCCCAGCATTTT.

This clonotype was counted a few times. CDR3 protein: CSAPTGDYEQYF. In DNA form, the CDR3 reads TGCAGTGCTCCGACAGGGGACTACGAGCAGTACTTC. The chain uses TRBV20-1 and TRBJ2-5; 8 nucleotides match TRBD1. The J call may be mistaken, given a closer DNA end match to TRBJ2-7. Germline assignment: CDR1 DFQATT and CDR2 SNEGSKA (reference sequence). CDR3 length: 12 amino acids.

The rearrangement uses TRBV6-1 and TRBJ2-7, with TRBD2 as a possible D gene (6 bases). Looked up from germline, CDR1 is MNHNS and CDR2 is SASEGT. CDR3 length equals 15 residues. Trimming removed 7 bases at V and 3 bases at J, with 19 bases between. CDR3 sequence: CASTPPGLGNYEQYF. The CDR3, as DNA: TGTGCCAGCACCCCTCCGGGACTGGGTAACTACGAGCAGTACTTC.

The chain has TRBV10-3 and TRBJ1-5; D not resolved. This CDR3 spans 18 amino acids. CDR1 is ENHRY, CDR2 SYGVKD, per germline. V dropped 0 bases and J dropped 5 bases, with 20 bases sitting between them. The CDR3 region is CAISESTVSGSGDQPQHF. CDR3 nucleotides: TGTGCCATCAGTGAGTCTACAGTGTCCGGGTCAGGCGATCAGCCCCAGCATTTT.

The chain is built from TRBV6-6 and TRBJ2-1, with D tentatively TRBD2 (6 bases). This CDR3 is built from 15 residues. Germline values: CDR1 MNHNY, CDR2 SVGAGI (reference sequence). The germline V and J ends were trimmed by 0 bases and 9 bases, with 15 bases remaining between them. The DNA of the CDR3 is TGTGCCAGCAGTTACTCGATGGTGGGGGAGGTTGAGCAGTTCTTC. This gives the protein CASSYSMVGEVEQFF.

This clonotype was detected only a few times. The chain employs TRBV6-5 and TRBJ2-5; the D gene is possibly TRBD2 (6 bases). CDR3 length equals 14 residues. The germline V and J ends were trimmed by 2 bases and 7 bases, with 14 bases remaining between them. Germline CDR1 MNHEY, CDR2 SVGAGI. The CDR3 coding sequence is TGTGCCAGCAGTTACGAAGGGGCCGGGGGGACCCAGTACTTC. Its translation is CASSYEGAGGTQYF.

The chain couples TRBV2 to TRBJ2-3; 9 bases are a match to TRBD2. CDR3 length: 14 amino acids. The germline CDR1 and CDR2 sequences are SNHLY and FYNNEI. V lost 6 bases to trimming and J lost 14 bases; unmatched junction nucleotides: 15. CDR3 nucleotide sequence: TGTGCCAGCAGGCCCGGTGGAGCGGGGGGTCCTCGGTATTTT. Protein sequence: CASRPGGAGGPRYF.

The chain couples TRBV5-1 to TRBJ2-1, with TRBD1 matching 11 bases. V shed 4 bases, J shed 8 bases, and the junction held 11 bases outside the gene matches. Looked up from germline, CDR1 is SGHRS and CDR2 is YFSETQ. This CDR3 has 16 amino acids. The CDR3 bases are TGCGCCAGCAGCATCCCGGGACAGGGGGTCATCCATGAGCAGTTCTTC. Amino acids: CASSIPGQGVIHEQFF.

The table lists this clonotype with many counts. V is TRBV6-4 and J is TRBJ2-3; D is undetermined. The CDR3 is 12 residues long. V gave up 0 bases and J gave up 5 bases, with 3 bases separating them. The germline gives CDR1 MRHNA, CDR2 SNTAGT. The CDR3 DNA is TGTGCCAGCAGTGACTCGGGAGATACGCAGTATTTT. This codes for CASSDSGDTQYF.